This entry describes one T cell receptor beta chain. CDR3 size: 15 residues. From germline, CDR1 is DFQATT and CDR2 SNEGSKA (reference sequence). V lost 0 bases to trimming and J lost 0 bases, with 11 bases between them. The authors built TCR beta libraries using iRepertoire HTBI primers and Arm-PCR of CDR3 regions. TCRdb analysed the multiplex PCR reads with MiXCR anew, one entry per CDR3 protein. The table shows 600,000 to 650,000 distinct CDR3 sequences, with roughly 15% occurring only once. The sample originates from a study of regulatory T cells in long-lasting Graves disease. Time point in this sample: newly diagnosed GD, antithyroid drugs for less than 3 months. Scientists built the TCR library using RNA that was extracted from PBMCs. This sample was also put to use in a study of T cells in Graves' hyperthyroidism and ophthalmopathy. That source adds: Blood shared most expanded thyroid clonotypes above 0.001.

This sequence was found in a woman in her 30s with Graves disease. Sequencing was performed on peripheral blood mononuclear cells (PBMCs), taken at new diagnosis, from a patient treated with antithyroid drugs. The V gene is TRBV20-1, the J gene TRBJ1-1; D is uncertain. The CDR3 DNA reads TGCAGTGCTAGAGATTCGAGGGTTTTGAACACTGAAGCTTTCTTT. Translating it yields CSARDSRVLNTEAFF.